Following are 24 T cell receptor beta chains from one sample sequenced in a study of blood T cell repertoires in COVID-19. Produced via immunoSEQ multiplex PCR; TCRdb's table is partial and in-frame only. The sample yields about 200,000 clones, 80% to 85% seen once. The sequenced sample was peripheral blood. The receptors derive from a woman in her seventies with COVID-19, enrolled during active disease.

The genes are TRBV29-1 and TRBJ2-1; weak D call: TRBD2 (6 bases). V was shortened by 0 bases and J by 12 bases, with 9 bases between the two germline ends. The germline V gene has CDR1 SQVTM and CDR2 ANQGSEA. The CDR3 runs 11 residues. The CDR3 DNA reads TGCAGCGTTGAAGAGGGGGGAGGGCAGTTCTTC. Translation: CSVEEGGGQFF.

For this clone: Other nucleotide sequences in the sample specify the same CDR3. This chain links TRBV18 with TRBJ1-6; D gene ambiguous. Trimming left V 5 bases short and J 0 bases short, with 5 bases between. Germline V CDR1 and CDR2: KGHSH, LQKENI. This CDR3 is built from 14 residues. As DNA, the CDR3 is TGTGCCAGCTCATCGAGCTCCTATAATTCACCCCTCCACTTT. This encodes CASSSSSYNSPLHF.

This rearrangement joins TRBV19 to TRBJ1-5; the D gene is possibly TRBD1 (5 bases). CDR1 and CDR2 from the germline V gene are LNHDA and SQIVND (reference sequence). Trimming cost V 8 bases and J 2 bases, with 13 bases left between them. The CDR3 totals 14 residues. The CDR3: CASVRQQGNQPQHF. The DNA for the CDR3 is TGTGCCAGTGTAAGGCAACAGGGCAATCAGCCCCAGCATTTT.

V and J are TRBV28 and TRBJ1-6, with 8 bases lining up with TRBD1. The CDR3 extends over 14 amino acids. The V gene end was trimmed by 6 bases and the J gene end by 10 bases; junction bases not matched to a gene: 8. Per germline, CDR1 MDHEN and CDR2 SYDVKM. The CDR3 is CASRAGGGGSPLHF. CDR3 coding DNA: TGTGCCAGCAGGGCAGGGGGCGGGGGATCACCCCTCCACTTT.

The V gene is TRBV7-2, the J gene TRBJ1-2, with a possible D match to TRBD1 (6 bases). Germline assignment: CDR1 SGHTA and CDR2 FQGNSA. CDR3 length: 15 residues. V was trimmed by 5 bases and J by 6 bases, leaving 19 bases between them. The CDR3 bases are TGTGCCAGCAGCCCGGACCCCGGGGGGGGCAATGGCTACACCTTC. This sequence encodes CASSPDPGGGNGYTF.

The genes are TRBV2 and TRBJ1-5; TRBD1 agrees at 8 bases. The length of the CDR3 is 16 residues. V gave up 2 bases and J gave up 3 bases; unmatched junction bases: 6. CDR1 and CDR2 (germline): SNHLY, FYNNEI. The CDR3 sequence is CASSETRTGNNQPQHF. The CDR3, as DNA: TGTGCCAGCAGTGAAACGAGGACAGGGAACAATCAGCCCCAGCATTTT.

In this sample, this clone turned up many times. CDR3 nucleotides: TGTGCCAGCATCTTGGGGGGAGGGGAAATGAGCACCGGGGAGCTGTTTTTT. Amino acids: CASILGGGEMSTGELFF. This chain connects TRBV6-4 to TRBJ2-2; 7 bases agree with TRBD2. The germline gives CDR1 MRHNA, CDR2 SNTAGT. With 7 bases clipped from V and 4 bases from J, the junction kept 15 bases outside the gene matches. The CDR3 is 17 amino acids.

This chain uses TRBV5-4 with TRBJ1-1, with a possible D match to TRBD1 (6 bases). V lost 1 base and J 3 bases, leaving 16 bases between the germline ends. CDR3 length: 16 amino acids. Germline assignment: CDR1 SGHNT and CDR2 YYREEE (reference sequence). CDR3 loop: CASSLLLGQTYTEAFF. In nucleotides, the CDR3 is TGTGCCAGCAGCTTGCTACTTGGACAGACATACACTGAAGCTTTCTTT.

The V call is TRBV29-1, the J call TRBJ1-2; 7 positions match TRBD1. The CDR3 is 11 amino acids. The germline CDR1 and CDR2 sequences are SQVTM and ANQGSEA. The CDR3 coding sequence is TGCAGTGCTGGACAGGTTGGTGGCTACACCTTC. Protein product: CSAGQVGGYTF. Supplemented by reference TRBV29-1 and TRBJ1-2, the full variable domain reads SAVISQKPSRDICQRGTSLTIQCQVDSQVTMMFWYRQQPGQSLTLIATANQGSEATYESGFVIDKFPISRPNLTFSTLTVSNMSPEDSSIYLCSAGQVGGYTFGSGTRLTVV.

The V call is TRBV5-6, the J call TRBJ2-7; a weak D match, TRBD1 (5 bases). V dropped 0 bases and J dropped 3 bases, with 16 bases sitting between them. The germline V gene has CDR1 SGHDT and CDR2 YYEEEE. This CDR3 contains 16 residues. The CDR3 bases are TGTGCCAGCAGCTTGGTTGGTGCAGGGTCTTTCTACGAGCAGTACTTC. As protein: CASSLVGAGSFYEQYF. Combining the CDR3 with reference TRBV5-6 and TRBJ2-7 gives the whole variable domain DAGVTQSPTHLIKTRGQQVTLRCSPKSGHDTVSWYQQALGQGPQFIFQYYEEEERQRGNFPDRFSGHQFPNYSSELNVNALLLGDSALYLCASSLVGAGSFYEQYFGPGTRLTVT.

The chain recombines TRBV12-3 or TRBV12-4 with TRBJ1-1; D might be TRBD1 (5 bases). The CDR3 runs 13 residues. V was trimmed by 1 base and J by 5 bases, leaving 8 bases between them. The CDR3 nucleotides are TGTGCCAGCAGTTTAGGGGGGGAAACTGAAGCTTTCTTT. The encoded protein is CASSLGGETEAFF.

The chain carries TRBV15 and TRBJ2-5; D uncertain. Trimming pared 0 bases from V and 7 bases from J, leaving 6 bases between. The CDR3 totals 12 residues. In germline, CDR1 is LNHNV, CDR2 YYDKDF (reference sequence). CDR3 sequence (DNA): TGTGCCACCAGCAGAGATAGAGCGACCCAGTACTTC. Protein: CATSRDRATQYF.

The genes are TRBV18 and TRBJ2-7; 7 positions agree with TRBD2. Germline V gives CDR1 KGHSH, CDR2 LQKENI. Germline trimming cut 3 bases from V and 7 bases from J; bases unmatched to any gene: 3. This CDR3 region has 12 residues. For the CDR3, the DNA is TGTGCCAGCTCACCGGGGGGGGGTGAGCAGTACTTC. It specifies CASSPGGGEQYF.

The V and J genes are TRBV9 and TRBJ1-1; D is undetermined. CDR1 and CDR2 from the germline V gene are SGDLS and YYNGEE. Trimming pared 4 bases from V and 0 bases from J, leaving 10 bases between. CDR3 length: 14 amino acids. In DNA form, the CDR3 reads TGTGCCAGCAGCCCCCGACTATTGAACACTGAAGCTTTCTTT. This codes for CASSPRLLNTEAFF.

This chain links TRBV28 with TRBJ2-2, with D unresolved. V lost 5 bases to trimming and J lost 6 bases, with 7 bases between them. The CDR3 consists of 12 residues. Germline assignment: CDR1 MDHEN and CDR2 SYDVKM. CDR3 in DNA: TGTGCCAGCAGTCCCCCGTCCGGGGAGCTGTTTTTT. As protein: CASSPPSGELFF.

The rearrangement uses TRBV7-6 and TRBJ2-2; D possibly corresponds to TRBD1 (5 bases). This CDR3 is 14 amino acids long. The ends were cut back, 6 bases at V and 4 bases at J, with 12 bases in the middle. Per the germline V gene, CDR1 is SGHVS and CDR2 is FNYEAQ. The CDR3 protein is CASRQVRGTGELFF. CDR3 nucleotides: TGTGCCAGCAGACAGGTTAGGGGCACCGGGGAGCTGTTTTTT.

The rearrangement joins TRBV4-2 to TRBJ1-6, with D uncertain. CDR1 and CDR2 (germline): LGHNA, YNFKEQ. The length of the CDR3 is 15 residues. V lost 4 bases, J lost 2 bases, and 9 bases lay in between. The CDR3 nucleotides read TGTGCCAGCAGCCGGGCAGAAGCCTATAATTCACCCCTCCACTTT. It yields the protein CASSRAEAYNSPLHF.

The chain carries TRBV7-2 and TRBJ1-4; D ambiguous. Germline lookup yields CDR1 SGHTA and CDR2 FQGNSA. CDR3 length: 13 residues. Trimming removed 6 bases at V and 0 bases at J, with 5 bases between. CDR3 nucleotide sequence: TGTGCCAGCAGTAAATCAACTAATGAAAAACTGTTTTTT. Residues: CASSKSTNEKLFF.

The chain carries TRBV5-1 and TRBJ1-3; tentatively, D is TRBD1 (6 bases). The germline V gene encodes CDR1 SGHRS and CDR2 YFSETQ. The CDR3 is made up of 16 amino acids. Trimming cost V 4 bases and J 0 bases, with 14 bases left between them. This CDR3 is CASSRAGVGSGNTIYF. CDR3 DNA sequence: TGCGCCAGCAGCCGGGCAGGGGTCGGCTCTGGAAACACCATATATTTT.

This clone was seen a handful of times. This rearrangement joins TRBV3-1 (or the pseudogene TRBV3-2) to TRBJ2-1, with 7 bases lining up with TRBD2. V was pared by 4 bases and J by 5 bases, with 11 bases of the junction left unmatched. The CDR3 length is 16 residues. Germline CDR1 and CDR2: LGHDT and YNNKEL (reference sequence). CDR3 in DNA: TGTGCCAGCAGCCTTTCGACTAGCCGAGCTGACAATGAGCAGTTCTTC. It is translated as CASSLSTSRADNEQFF.

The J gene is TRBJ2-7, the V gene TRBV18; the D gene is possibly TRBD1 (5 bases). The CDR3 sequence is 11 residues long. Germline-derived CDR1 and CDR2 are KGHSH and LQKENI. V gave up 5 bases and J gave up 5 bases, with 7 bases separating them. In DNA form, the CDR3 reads TGTGCCAGCTCAAGCAGGGACGAGCAGTACTTC. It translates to CASSSRDEQYF. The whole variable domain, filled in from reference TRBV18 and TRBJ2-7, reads NAGVMQNPRHLVRRRGQEARLRCSPMKGHSHVYWYRQLPEEGLKFMVYLQKENIIDESGMPKERFSAEFPKEGPSILRIQQVVRGDSAAYFCASSSRDEQYFGPGTRLTVT.

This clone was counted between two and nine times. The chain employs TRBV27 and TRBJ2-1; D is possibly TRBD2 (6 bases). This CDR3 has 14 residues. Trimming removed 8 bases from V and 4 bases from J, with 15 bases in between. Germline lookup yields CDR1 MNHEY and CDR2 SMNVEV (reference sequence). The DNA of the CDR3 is TGTGCCAGCGGTGGGGGAGGACTATACAATGAGCAGTTCTTC. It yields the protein CASGGGGLYNEQFF.

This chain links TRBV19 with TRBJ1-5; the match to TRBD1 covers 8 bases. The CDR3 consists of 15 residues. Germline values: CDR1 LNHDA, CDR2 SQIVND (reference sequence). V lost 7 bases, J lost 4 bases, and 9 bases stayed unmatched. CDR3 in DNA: TGTGCCAGTATGGGGCGGGACAGGTATAATCAGCCCCAGCATTTT. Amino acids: CASMGRDRYNQPQHF.

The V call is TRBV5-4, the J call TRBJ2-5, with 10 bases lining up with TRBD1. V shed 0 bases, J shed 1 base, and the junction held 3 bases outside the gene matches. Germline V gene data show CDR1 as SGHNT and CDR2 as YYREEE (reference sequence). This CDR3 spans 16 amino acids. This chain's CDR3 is CASSLADRGTQETQYF. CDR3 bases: TGTGCCAGCAGCTTGGCGGACAGGGGGACCCAAGAGACCCAGTACTTC.